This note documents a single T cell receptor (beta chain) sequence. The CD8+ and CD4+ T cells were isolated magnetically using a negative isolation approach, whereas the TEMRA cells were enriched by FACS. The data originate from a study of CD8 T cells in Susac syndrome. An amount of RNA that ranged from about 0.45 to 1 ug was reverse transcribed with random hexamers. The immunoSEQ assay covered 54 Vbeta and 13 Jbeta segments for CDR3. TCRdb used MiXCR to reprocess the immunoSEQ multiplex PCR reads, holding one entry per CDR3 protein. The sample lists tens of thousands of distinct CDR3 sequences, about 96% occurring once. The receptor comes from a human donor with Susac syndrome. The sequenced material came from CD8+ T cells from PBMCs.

This chain's CDR3 is CASSQDLGGGGSTEAFF. Here the CDR3 DNA reads TGCGCCAGCAGCCAAGATCTTGGGGGCGGCGGAAGCACTGAAGCTTTCTTT. This chain uses TRBV4-3 with TRBJ1-1, with D perhaps TRBD1 (6 bases). The length of the CDR3 is 17 residues. Germline V lookup: CDR1 LGHNA, CDR2 YSLEER. V was trimmed by 0 bases and J by 4 bases, leaving 18 bases between them.